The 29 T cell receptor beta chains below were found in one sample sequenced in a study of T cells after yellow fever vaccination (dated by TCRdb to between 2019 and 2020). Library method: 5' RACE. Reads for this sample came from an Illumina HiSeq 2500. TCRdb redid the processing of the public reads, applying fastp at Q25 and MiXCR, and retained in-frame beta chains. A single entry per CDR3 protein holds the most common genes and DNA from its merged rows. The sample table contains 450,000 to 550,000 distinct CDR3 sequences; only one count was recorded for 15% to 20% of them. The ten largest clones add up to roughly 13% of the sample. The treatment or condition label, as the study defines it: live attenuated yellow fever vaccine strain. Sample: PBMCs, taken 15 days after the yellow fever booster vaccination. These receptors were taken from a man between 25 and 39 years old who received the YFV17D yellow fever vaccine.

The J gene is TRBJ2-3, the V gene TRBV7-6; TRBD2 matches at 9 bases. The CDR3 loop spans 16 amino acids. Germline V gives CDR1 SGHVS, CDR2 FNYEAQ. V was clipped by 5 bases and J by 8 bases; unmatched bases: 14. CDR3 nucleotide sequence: TGTGCCAGCAGCCCACTATGGGCGGGAGGGCCCGGTACGCAGTATTTT. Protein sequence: CASSPLWAGGPGTQYF.

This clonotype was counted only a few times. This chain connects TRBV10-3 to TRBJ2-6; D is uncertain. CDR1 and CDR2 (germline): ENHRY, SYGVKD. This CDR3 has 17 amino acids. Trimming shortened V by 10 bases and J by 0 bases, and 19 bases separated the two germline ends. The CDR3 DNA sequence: TGTGCCACCCCAAGGTCCGGAAACCGCTCTGGGGCCAACGTCCTGACTTTC. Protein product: CATPRSGNRSGANVLTF.

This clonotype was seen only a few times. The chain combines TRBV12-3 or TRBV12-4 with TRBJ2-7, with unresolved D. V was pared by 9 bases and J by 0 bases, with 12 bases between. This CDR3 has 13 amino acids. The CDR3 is CASRNYSSYEQYF. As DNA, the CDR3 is TGTGCCAGTCGAAATTATAGCTCCTACGAGCAGTACTTC.

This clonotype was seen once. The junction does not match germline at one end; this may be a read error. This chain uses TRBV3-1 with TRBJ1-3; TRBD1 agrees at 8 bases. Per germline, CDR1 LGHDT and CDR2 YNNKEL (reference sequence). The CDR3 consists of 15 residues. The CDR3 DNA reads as TGTGCCAGCAGCCCCCTCGACAGGGGCGGAAATACCATATATTTT. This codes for CASSPLDRGGNTIYF.

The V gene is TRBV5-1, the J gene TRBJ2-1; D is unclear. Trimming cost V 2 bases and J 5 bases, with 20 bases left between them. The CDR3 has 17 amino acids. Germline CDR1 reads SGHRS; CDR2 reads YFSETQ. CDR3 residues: CASSFNPGSLGNNEQFF. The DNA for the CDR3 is TGCGCCAGCAGCTTCAATCCAGGCTCGCTGGGGAACAATGAGCAGTTCTTC.

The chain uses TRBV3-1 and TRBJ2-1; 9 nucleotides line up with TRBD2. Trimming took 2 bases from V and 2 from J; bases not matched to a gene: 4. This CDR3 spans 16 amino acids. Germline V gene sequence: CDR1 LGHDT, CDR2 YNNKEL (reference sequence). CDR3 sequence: CASSQIAGVTYNEQFF. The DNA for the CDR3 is TGTGCCAGCAGCCAAATAGCGGGAGTCACCTACAATGAGCAGTTCTTC.

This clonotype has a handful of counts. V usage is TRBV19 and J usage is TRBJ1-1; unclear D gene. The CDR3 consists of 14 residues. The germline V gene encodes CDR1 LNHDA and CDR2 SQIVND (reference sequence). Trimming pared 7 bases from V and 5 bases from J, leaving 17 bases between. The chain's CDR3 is CASTQTGSFTEAFF. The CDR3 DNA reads TGTGCCAGTACCCAAACCGGGTCCTTTACTGAAGCTTTCTTT.

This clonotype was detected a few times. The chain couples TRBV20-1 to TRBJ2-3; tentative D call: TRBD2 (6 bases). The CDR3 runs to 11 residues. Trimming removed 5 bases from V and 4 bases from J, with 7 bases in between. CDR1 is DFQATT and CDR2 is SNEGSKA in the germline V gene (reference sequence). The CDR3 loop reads CSARRADTQYF. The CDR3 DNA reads TGCAGTGCTCGGAGGGCAGATACGCAGTATTTT.

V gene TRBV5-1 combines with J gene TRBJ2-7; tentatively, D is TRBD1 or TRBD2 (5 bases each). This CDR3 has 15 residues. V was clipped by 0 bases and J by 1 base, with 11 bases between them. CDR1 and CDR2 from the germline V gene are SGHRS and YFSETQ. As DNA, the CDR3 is TGCGCCAGCAGCTTGGAGCGGACACAATCCTACGAGCAGTACTTC. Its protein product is CASSLERTQSYEQYF.

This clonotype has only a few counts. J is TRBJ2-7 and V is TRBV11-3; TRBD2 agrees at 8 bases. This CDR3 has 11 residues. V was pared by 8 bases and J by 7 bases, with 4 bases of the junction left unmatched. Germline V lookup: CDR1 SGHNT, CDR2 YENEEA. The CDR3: CASSAGGEQYF. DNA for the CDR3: TGTGCCAGCTCGGCGGGGGGTGAGCAGTACTTC.

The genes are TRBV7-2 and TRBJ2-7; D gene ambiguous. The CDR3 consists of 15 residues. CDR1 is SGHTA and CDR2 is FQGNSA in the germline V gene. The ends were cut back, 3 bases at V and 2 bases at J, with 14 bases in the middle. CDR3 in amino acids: CASSLFNGRTYEQYF. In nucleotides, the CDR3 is TGTGCCAGCAGCTTGTTCAACGGGCGCACCTACGAGCAGTACTTC.

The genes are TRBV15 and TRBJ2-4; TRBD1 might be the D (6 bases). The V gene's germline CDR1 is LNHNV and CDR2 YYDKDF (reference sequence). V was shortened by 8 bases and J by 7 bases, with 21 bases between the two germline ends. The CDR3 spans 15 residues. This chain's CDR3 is CATGDATGLRNIQYF. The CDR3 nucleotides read TGTGCCACCGGCGATGCTACAGGGCTAAGGAACATTCAGTACTTC.

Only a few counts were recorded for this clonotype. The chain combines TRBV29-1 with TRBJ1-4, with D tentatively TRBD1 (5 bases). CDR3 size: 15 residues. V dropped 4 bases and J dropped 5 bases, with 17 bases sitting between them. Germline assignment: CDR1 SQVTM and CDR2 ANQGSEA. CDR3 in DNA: TGCAGCGTTGGAGCAGGGAGTGGGGGAAATGAAAAACTGTTTTTT. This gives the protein CSVGAGSGGNEKLFF.

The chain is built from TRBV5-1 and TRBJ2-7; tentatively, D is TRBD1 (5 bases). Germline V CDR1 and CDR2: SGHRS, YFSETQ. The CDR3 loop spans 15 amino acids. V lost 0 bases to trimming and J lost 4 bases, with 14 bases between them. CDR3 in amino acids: CASSLAWQGLYEQYF. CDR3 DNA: TGCGCCAGCAGCTTGGCCTGGCAGGGCCTATACGAGCAGTACTTC.

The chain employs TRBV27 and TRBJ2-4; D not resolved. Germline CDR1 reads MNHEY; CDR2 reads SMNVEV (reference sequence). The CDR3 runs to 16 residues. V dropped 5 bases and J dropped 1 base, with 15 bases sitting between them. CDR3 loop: CASSERIGWAKNIQYF. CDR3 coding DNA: TGTGCCAGCAGTGAACGAATAGGTTGGGCCAAAAACATTCAGTACTTC.

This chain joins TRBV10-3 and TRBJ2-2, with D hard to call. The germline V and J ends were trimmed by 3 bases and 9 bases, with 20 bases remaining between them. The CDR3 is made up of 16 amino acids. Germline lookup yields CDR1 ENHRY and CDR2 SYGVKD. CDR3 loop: CAISEGVRPATRELFF. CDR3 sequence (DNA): TGTGCCATCAGTGAAGGAGTTAGACCCGCGACCAGGGAGCTGTTTTTT.

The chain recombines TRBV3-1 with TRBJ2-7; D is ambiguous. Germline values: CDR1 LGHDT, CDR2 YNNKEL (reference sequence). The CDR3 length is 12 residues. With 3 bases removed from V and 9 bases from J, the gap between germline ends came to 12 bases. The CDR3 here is CASSQGSRGQYF. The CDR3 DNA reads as TGTGCCAGCAGCCAGGGGTCACGAGGGCAGTACTTC.

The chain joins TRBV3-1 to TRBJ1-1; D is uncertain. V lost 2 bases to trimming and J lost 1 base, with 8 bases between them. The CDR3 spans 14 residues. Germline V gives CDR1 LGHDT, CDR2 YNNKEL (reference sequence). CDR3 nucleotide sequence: TGTGCCAGCAGCCAACACGGGGAGAACACTGAAGCTTTCTTT. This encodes CASSQHGENTEAFF.

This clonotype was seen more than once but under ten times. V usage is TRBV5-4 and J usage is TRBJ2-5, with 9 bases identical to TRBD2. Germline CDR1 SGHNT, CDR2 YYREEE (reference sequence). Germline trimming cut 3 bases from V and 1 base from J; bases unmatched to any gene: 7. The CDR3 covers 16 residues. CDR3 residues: CASSSGGTSPQETQYF. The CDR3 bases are TGTGCCAGCAGCTCCGGCGGGACTAGCCCCCAAGAGACCCAGTACTTC.

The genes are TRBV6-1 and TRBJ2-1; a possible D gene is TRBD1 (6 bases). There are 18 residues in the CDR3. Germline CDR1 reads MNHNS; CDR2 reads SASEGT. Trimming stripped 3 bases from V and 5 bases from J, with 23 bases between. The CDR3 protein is CASSDGDPVFRTDNEQFF. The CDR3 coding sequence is TGTGCCAGCAGTGATGGAGACCCGGTCTTTAGGACAGACAATGAGCAGTTCTTC.

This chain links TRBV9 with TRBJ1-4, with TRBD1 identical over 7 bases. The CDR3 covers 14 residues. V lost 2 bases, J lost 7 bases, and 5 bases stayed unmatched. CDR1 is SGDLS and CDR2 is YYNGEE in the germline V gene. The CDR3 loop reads CASSVTGAGEKLFF. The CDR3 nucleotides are TGTGCCAGCAGCGTTACAGGGGCGGGTGAAAAACTGTTTTTT.

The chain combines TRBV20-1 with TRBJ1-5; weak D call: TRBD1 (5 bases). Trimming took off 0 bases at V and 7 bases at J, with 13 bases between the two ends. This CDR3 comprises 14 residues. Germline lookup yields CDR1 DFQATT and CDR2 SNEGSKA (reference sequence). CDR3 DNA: TGCAGTGCTAGAGAGCCCCGGGGCGACCAGCCCCAGCATTTT. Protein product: CSAREPRGDQPQHF.

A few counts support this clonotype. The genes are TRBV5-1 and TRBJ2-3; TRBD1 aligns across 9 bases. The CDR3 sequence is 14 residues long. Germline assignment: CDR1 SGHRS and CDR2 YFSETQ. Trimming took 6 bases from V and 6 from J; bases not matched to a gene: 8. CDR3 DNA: TGCGCCAGCACTCCCGGGACAGGGCGGGATACGCAGTATTTT. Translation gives CASTPGTGRDTQYF.

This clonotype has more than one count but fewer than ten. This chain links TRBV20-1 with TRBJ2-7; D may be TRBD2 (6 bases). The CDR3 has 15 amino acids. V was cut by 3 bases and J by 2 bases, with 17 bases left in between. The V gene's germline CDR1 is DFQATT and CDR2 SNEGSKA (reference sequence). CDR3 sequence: CSARDPGLKTYEQYF. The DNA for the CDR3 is TGCAGTGCTAGGGATCCGGGACTTAAAACCTACGAGCAGTACTTC.

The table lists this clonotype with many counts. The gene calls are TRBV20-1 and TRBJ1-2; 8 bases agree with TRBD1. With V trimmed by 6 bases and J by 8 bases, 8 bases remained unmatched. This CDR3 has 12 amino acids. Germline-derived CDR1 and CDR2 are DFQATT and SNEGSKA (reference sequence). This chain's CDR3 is CSAKDRDIGYTF. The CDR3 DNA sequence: TGCAGTGCCAAGGACAGGGATATAGGCTACACCTTC.

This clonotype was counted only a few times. CDR3 bases: TGTGCCAGCAGTGTCGGACGGGGAAATGAAAAACTGTTTTTT. Translation gives CASSVGRGNEKLFF. The rearrangement uses TRBV27 and TRBJ1-4, with no clear D. CDR3 length: 14 amino acids. In germline, CDR1 is MNHEY, CDR2 SMNVEV (reference sequence). The germline V and J ends were trimmed by 5 bases and 5 bases, with 12 bases remaining between them.

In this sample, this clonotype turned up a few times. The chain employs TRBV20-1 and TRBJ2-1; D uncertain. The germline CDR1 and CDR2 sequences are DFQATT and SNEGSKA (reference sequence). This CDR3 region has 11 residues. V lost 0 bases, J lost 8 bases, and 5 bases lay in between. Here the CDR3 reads CSAREIDEQFF. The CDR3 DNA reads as TGCAGTGCTAGAGAAATCGATGAGCAGTTCTTC.

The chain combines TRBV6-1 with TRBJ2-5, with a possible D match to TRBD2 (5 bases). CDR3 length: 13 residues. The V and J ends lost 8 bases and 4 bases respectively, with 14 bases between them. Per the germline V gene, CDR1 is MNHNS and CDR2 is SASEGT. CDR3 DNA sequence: TGTGCCAGCCTCCCCCCGGGGTTAGAGACCCAGTACTTC. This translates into CASLPPGLETQYF.

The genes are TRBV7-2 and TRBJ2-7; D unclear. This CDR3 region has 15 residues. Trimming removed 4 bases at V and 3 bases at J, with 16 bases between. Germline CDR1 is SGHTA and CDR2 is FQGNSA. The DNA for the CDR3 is TGTGCCAGCAGCTGGGGTGCAAAATCAATCTACGAGCAGTACTTC. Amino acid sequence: CASSWGAKSIYEQYF.